This TCR beta chain was sequenced during a study of blood T cells in healthy people across ages. Findings of the study overall: Older age went with lower TCR beta diversity per million T cells, in a roughly linear way.

Trimming stripped 0 bases from V and 5 bases from J, with 12 bases between. From germline, CDR1 is DFQATT and CDR2 SNEGSKA (reference sequence). The CDR3 is 14 residues long. A second about 7 to 11 cycle PCR used barcoded and J-beta primers. Tags on each cDNA molecule came from a template-switch adaptor with 12 random nucleotides. TCRdb re-called the 5' RACE reads through MiXCR, storing one row per CDR3 protein. This table has around 710,000 distinct CDR3 sequences, about 40% appearing once. This clonotype has a handful of counts. What it binds is unknown. Isolation recovered at least 6 million PBMCs from every sample.

The chain couples TRBV20-1 to TRBJ2-3; maybe TRBD2 (7 bases). The TCR sequence derives from a woman aged 55 to 70 in good health. What was sequenced was blood. The CDR3 loop reads CSAREGGGGDTQYF. The CDR3 coding sequence is TGCAGTGCTAGAGAGGGGGGCGGGGGAGATACGCAGTATTTT.